These 24 T cell receptor beta chains share one sample of origin, sequenced in a study of regulatory T cells in long-lasting Graves disease. Time point defined: newly diagnosed GD, antithyroid drugs for less than 3 months. Making the TCR library involved RNA that had been extracted from PBMCs. Library construction for TCR beta used iRepertoire HTBI primers and Arm-PCR of CDR3 regions. TCRdb processed the multiplex PCR reads anew with MiXCR; each CDR3 protein has one entry. This sample yields hundreds of thousands of distinct CDR3 sequences, of which 16% are seen a single time; around 19% belongs to the top ten. The sample was also reused in another study, on T cells in Graves' hyperthyroidism and ophthalmopathy.

The sequences come from peripheral blood mononuclear cells (PBMCs), collected at new diagnosis, from a patient treated with antithyroid drugs. These receptors were taken from a young woman with Graves disease.

This clonotype was observed a few times. The rearrangement uses TRBV28 and TRBJ1-4; the D gene is possibly TRBD1 (6 bases). The DNA end is more similar to TRBJ1-6, so the J call may be wrong. Germline V gene data show CDR1 as MDHEN and CDR2 as SYDVKM. The CDR3 is made up of 14 amino acids. As DNA, the CDR3 is TGTGCCAGCAACGTGGACAGTCGTAATTCACCCCTCCACTTT. Translation: CASNVDSRNSPLHF.

This clonotype was seen repeatedly, ten times or more. The chain is built from TRBV2 and TRBJ2-2; 9 bases agree with TRBD2. Per the germline V gene, CDR1 is SNHLY and CDR2 is FYNNEI. Trimming removed 7 bases from V and 5 bases from J; junction bases left unmatched: 8. The CDR3 length is 15 residues. The CDR3: CASKGRLAVTGELFF. The CDR3 DNA reads TGTGCCAGCAAGGGGAGACTAGCGGTTACCGGGGAGCTGTTTTTT.

The rearrangement joins TRBV19 to TRBJ1-6; weak D call: TRBD1 (5 bases). CDR1 LNHDA and CDR2 SQIVND come from the germline V gene (reference sequence). Trimming took 7 bases from V and 10 from J, leaving 11 bases between them. CDR3 length: 12 residues. The CDR3 here is CASTAGNSPLHF. The DNA for the CDR3 is TGTGCCAGTACGGCAGGGAACTCACCCCTCCACTTT.

J is TRBJ2-3 and V is TRBV25-1, with TRBD2 matching over 8 bases. Germline V CDR1 and CDR2: MGHDK, SYGVNS. This CDR3 is 14 amino acids long. V dropped 5 bases and J dropped 8; count of bases not matched to a gene: 9. The CDR3 DNA is TGTGCCAGCAGTCTACTAGCGGAACTGACTACGCAGTATTTT. This sequence encodes CASSLLAELTTQYF.

The rearrangement uses TRBV20-1 and TRBJ2-2; 9 nucleotides line up with TRBD1. This CDR3 contains 15 residues. Germline values: CDR1 DFQATT, CDR2 SNEGSKA (reference sequence). V was clipped by 3 bases and J by 8 bases; unmatched bases: 10. The CDR3 DNA is TGCAGTGCTAGGGGTTCCGGGACAGGGTCGGGGGAGCTGTTTTTT. As protein: CSARGSGTGSGELFF.

V is TRBV29-1 and J is TRBJ2-5, with D possibly matching TRBD1 (5 bases). CDR1 and CDR2 from the germline V gene are SQVTM and ANQGSEA. V was clipped by 8 bases and J by 3 bases, with 25 bases between them. CDR3 length: 16 residues. The CDR3 is CSSRGAGLFAEETQYF. Written as DNA, the CDR3 is TGCAGCTCCCGAGGAGCAGGGTTGTTTGCTGAAGAGACCCAGTACTTC.

This clonotype came up many times. This chain joins TRBV2 and TRBJ1-6; tentative D call: TRBD1 (5 bases). The germline CDR1 and CDR2 sequences are SNHLY and FYNNEI. The CDR3 consists of 13 residues. Trimming left V 7 bases short and J 10 bases short, with 14 bases between. The CDR3, as DNA: TGTGCCAGCAAGATGGGGGTCCGGTCACCCCTCCACTTT. It codes for CASKMGVRSPLHF.

This clonotype occurred a few times. The chain is built from TRBV12-3 or TRBV12-4 and TRBJ2-3, with 11 bases fitting TRBD2. J lost 2 bases, V lost 3 bases, and 4 bases had no gene match. CDR3 length equals 16 residues. In DNA, the CDR3 is TGTGCCAGCAGTTTGGGACTAGCGGTCCTCACAGATACGCAGTATTTT. Translating it yields CASSLGLAVLTDTQYF.

This sequence joins TRBV10-3 and TRBJ1-1; D call uncertain. The CDR3 has 15 residues. CDR1 and CDR2 (germline): ENHRY, SYGVKD. Between the trimmed V and J ends, which lost 7 bases and 0 bases, there was a span of 15 bases. The CDR3 spells CAIKEAVGMNTEAFF. In DNA, the CDR3 is TGTGCCATCAAAGAGGCAGTAGGGATGAACACTGAAGCTTTCTTT.

In this sample, this clonotype turned up many times. The gene calls are TRBV11-2 and TRBJ2-3, with 8 positions matching TRBD1. The V gene end was trimmed by 5 bases and the J gene end by 3 bases; junction bases not matched to a gene: 10. This CDR3 has 16 amino acids. Per germline, CDR1 SGHAT and CDR2 FQNNGV. CDR3 loop: CASSEVTGVVTDTQYF. For the CDR3, the DNA is TGTGCCAGCAGCGAGGTGACAGGGGTCGTGACAGATACGCAGTATTTT.

This clonotype has just a few counts. The chain carries TRBV9 and TRBJ1-2; perhaps TRBD1 as D (5 bases). The CDR3 totals 12 residues. Germline CDR1 reads SGDLS; CDR2 reads YYNGEE. Trimming removed 3 bases from V and 8 bases from J, with 11 bases in between. CDR3: CASSGGFGGYTF. CDR3 coding DNA: TGTGCCAGCAGCGGGGGCTTTGGCGGCTACACCTTC.

The sample holds a few counts of this clonotype. This sequence joins TRBV5-6 and TRBJ1-2, with D unclear. The CDR3 covers 13 residues. The V end lost 0 bases, the J end lost 12 bases, and 15 bases lay between the germline ends. Germline V gene sequence: CDR1 SGHDT, CDR2 YYEEEE. The CDR3 DNA is TGTGCCAGCAGCTTGGCATACAGTACGGTTGACACCTTC. It is translated as CASSLAYSTVDTF.

This clonotype showed up many times. CDR3 DNA: TGTGCCAGCAGTGCGGACAGAGCTAGCACAGATACGCAGTATTTT. This encodes CASSADRASTDTQYF. V is TRBV27 and J is TRBJ2-3; a weak D match, TRBD1 (6 bases). The V and J ends lost 5 bases and 0 bases respectively, with 12 bases between them. The CDR3 has 15 amino acids. CDR1 is MNHEY, CDR2 SMNVEV, per germline (reference sequence).

This rearrangement joins TRBV2 to TRBJ2-3; no firm D call. V lost 6 bases, J lost 0 bases, and 7 bases lay in between. CDR3 length: 13 residues. Germline V gene lookup returns CDR1 SNHLY and CDR2 FYNNEI. The CDR3 sequence: CASRGISTDTQYF. The DNA of the CDR3 is TGTGCCAGCAGGGGAATTAGCACAGATACGCAGTATTTT.

V and J are TRBV7-8 and TRBJ2-2; D is possibly TRBD2 (5 bases). The CDR3 is 19 amino acids. V lost 5 bases and J lost 3, with 25 bases in between. CDR1 and CDR2 from the germline V gene are SGHVS and FQNEAQ. CDR3 coding DNA: TGTGCCAGCAGCACGTACCGAGGAAGCGGAGGAAGCCACACCGGGGAGCTGTTTTTT. Translated, it gives CASSTYRGSGGSHTGELFF.

This clonotype was found a few times. This may arise from a read error, as a much more abundant clone is one base away. V gene TRBV28 combines with J gene TRBJ1-2, with 8 bases fitting TRBD1. The CDR3 covers 14 residues. Germline loops: CDR1 MDHEN, CDR2 SYDVKM. The CDR3 bases are TGTGTCAGCAGTTTGGGGACAGGAAGCTATGGCTACACCTTC. Protein: CVSSLGTGSYGYTF.

Ten or more counts support this clonotype. The chain links TRBV20-1 to TRBJ2-3; no reliable D call. CDR3 size: 15 residues. V shed 4 bases and J shed 1 base, with 15 bases lying between them. Germline CDR1 DFQATT, CDR2 SNEGSKA (reference sequence). The CDR3 loop reads CSAIPSRRGTDTQYF. DNA for the CDR3: TGCAGTGCTATCCCTAGTCGTCGCGGCACAGATACGCAGTATTTT.

The rearrangement joins TRBV20-1 to TRBJ2-5; D perhaps matches TRBD2 (6 bases). In germline, CDR1 is DFQATT, CDR2 SNEGSKA (reference sequence). CDR3 length: 12 amino acids. The CDR3 bases are TGCAGCGTTAACGGGAGACAAGAGACCCAGTACTTC. As protein: CSVNGRQETQYF.

A few counts support this clonotype. The V call is TRBV20-1, the J call TRBJ2-3, with 7 nucleotides matching TRBD2. The CDR3 is made up of 17 amino acids. Unmatched junction bases numbered 15, after V lost 1 base and J lost 5 bases. In germline, CDR1 is DFQATT, CDR2 SNEGSKA (reference sequence). CDR3 protein: CSARVVGRSGLLDTQYF. The CDR3 DNA reads TGCAGTGCTAGAGTAGTTGGTCGTAGCGGGTTATTAGATACGCAGTATTTT.

Notes on this clonotype: Just one base apart from a much larger clone, this may be a read error. The CDR3 does not close with the conserved phenylalanine or tryptophan, likely indicating a read error. The rearrangement joins TRBV11-2 to TRBJ1-2; D ambiguous. CDR1 is SGHAT, CDR2 FQNNGV, per germline. This CDR3 has 14 residues. V lost 2 bases and J lost 7, with 14 bases in between. The CDR3 loop is CASSLPLTGAGYTL. CDR3 sequence (DNA): TGTGCCAGCAGCTTACCACTTACCGGCGCTGGCTACACCCTC.

This clonotype was seen ten or more times. The J gene is TRBJ1-1, the V gene TRBV6-1; D gene uncertain. Trimming pared 2 bases from V and 5 bases from J, leaving 9 bases between. CDR3 length equals 13 residues. Germline assignment: CDR1 MNHNS and CDR2 SASEGT. The CDR3 DNA sequence: TGTGCCAGCAGTGAACCCTATATGACTGAAGCTTTCTTT. As protein: CASSEPYMTEAFF.

Regarding this clonotype: This may stem from a read error, because a much larger clone lies one nucleotide away. The chain employs TRBV28 and TRBJ2-4, with D possibly TRBD1 on 5 matching bases. The CDR3 spans 15 residues. The germline V and J ends were trimmed by 6 bases and 3 bases, with 15 bases remaining between them. Germline values: CDR1 MDHEN, CDR2 SYDVKM. The DNA for the CDR3 is TGTGCCAGCAGCAGGTCAGGGATGGGCAAAAACATTCAGTACTTC. Protein sequence: CASSRSGMGKNIQYF.

This clonotype was picked up many times. The chain recombines TRBV6-5 with TRBJ1-1; D unresolved. Between the trimmed V and J ends, which lost 4 bases and 0 bases, there was a span of 9 bases. CDR3 length: 14 amino acids. Germline V lookup: CDR1 MNHEY, CDR2 SVGAGI. DNA of the CDR3: TGTGCCAGCAGTTCTTCCCGATTGAACACTGAAGCTTTCTTT. The encoded protein is CASSSSRLNTEAFF.

Concerning this clonotype itself: This sequence may be a read error, since a much larger clone differs from it by one base. A read error is likely, as this CDR3 ends without the conserved phenylalanine or tryptophan. The chain employs TRBV10-3 and TRBJ1-4, with unresolved D. The CDR3 is 14 amino acids. The V gene lost 0 bases and the J gene lost 0 bases, with 2 bases spanning the gap. CDR1 ENHRY and CDR2 SYGVKD come from the germline V gene. CDR3 DNA sequence: TGTGCCATCAGTGAGTCTGCAACTAATGAAAAACTGTTTCTT. It translates to CAISESATNEKLFL.